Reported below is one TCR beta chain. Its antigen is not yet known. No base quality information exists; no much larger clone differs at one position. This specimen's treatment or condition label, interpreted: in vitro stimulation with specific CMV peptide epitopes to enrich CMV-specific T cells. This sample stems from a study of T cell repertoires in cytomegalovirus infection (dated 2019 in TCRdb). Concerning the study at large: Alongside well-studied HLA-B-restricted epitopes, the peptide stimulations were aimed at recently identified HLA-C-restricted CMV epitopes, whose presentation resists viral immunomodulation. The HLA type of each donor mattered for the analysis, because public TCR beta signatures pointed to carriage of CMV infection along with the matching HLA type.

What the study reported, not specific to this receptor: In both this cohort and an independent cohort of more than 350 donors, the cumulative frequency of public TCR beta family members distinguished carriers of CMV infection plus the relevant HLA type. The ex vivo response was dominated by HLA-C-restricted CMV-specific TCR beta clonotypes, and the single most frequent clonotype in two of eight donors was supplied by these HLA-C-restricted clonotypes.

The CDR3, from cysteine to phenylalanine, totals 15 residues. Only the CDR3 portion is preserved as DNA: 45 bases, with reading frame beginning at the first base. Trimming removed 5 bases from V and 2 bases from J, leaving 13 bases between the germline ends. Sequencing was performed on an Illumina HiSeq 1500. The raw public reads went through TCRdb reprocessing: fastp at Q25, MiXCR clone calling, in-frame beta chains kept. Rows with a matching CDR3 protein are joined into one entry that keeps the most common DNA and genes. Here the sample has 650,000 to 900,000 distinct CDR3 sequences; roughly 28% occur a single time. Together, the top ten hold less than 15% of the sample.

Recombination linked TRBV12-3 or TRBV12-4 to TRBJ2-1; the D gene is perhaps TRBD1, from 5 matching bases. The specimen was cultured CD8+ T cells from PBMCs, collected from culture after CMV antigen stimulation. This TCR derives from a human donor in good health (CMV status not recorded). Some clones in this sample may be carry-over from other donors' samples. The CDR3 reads CASSPTQGTYNEQFF. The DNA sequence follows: TGTGCCAGCAGTCCAACCCAGGGCACCTACAATGAGCAGTTCTTC.